The 28 T cell receptor beta chains below were found in one sample sequenced in a study of PD-L1 blockade in urothelial cancer. The time point was: peripheral blood 6 weeks after treatment start. Assay: immunoSEQ multiplex PCR; the TCRdb copy retains only in-frame clones and omits some. The repertoire holds around 80,000 clones, approximately 89% seen once, with more than 0.85% in the top ten. Sequencing was performed on PBMCs, taken around atezolizumab (anti-PD-L1) treatment. The origin of the receptors is an elderly woman with urothelial cancer.

The chain couples TRBV28 to TRBJ2-7; 8 bases agree with TRBD2. V gave up 6 bases and J gave up 6 bases; unmatched junction bases: 7. The CDR3 contains 13 residues. From germline, CDR1 is MDHEN and CDR2 SYDVKM. Here the CDR3 DNA reads TGTGCCAGCAGGGGGACTAGTTTCGGCGAGCAGTACTTC. Translated: CASRGTSFGEQYF.

This sequence joins TRBV6-4 and TRBJ2-3; D uncertain. The germline V gene encodes CDR1 MRHNA and CDR2 SNTAGT. The CDR3 consists of 13 residues. Trimming cost V 2 bases and J 3 bases, with 6 bases left between them. The CDR3 coding sequence is TGTGCCAGCAGTGACACTCGTACAGATACGCAGTATTTT. It translates to CASSDTRTDTQYF.

This clone was observed a handful of times. The V call is TRBV7-3, the J call TRBJ1-5; D uncertain. The CDR3 covers 15 residues. The germline CDR1 and CDR2 sequences are SGHTA and FQGTGA. The germline V and J ends were trimmed by 1 base and 0 bases, with 7 bases remaining between them. The CDR3 region is CASSLSGSSNQPQHF. The DNA of the CDR3 is TGTGCCAGCAGCTTAAGCGGCAGTAGCAATCAGCCCCAGCATTTT.

The chain links TRBV5-1 to TRBJ2-3, with 8 bases matching TRBD2. Trimming removed 3 bases from V and 0 bases from J; junction bases left unmatched: 6. This CDR3 has 16 amino acids. Germline loops: CDR1 SGHRS, CDR2 YFSETQ. The CDR3: CASSWTPSGSTDTQYF. The CDR3 region has the DNA TGCGCCAGCAGCTGGACTCCTAGCGGGAGCACAGATACGCAGTATTTT.

As for this clone: Other DNA sequences from this sample encode an identical CDR3 as well. The rearrangement joins TRBV11-3 to TRBJ1-1, with a possible D match to TRBD1 (5 bases). Trimming cost V 1 base and J 1 base, with 7 bases left between them. Germline V CDR1 and CDR2: SGHNT, YENEEA. This CDR3 comprises 14 residues. In DNA, the CDR3 is TGTGCCAGCAGCTTAGGCAGGGCGAACACTGAAGCTTTCTTT. Translation: CASSLGRANTEAFF. Full variable domain (outside the CDR3, taken from reference TRBV11-3 and TRBJ1-1): EAGVVQSPRYKIIEKKQPVAFWCNPISGHNTLYWYLQNLGQGPELLIRYENEEAVDDSQLPKDRFSAERLKGVDSTLKIQPAELGDSAVYLCASSLGRANTEAFFGQGTRLTVV.

This chain uses TRBV7-2 with TRBJ1-1; D is possibly TRBD1 (5 bases). This CDR3 has 15 residues. The V end lost 6 bases, the J end lost 0 bases, and 14 bases lay between the germline ends. Germline-derived CDR1 and CDR2 are SGHTA and FQGNSA. The CDR3, as DNA: TGTGCCAGCAGGAGTTCAGGGTTGATGAACACTGAAGCTTTCTTT. The encoded protein is CASRSSGLMNTEAFF.

This sequence joins TRBV7-2 and TRBJ2-7, with TRBD2 matching 12 bases. J gave up 4 bases and V 1 base, and 2 bases lay outside the gene matches. Germline CDR1 SGHTA, CDR2 FQGNSA. The CDR3 loop spans 15 amino acids. The CDR3 DNA is TGTGCCAGCAGCTTAGTGACTAGCGGGAGTTACGAGCAGTACTTC. Protein: CASSLVTSGSYEQYF.

The V call is TRBV6-5, the J call TRBJ2-3; 9 nucleotides agree with TRBD1. V shed 2 bases, J shed 3 bases, and the junction held 3 bases outside the gene matches. CDR1 MNHEY and CDR2 SVGAGI come from the germline V gene. This CDR3 has 15 amino acids. DNA of the CDR3: TGTGCCAGCAGTTACACCGGGACAGGGACAGATACGCAGTATTTT. This codes for CASSYTGTGTDTQYF.

As for this clone: Within the sample, other DNA sequences also encode this same CDR3. V and J are TRBV7-9 and TRBJ1-1, with TRBD1 matching over 8 bases. The CDR3 runs to 15 residues. CDR1 is SEHNR, CDR2 FQNEAQ, per germline (reference sequence). Trimming cost V 2 bases and J 3 bases; bases outside gene matches: 5. This CDR3 is CASSLTGQGDTEAFF. CDR3 DNA: TGTGCCAGCAGCTTAACCGGACAGGGAGACACTGAAGCTTTCTTT.

This sequence joins TRBV6-1 and TRBJ1-1; 8 nucleotides match TRBD1. Germline V CDR1 and CDR2: MNHNS, SASEGT. The trim removed 6 bases at V and 2 bases at J, leaving 2 bases unmatched. The CDR3 totals 13 residues. For the CDR3, the DNA is TGTGCCAGCAGGGACAGGGAAAACACTGAAGCTTTCTTT. It encodes CASRDRENTEAFF.

The chain couples TRBV7-8 to TRBJ1-2; 11 bases align to TRBD1. With V trimmed by 4 bases and J by 8 bases, 12 bases remained unmatched. The CDR3 has 16 amino acids. The germline V gene encodes CDR1 SGHVS and CDR2 FQNEAQ. CDR3: CASSSLRGQGARGYTF. The CDR3 DNA is TGTGCCAGCAGCTCCCTTAGAGGACAGGGGGCTAGAGGCTACACCTTC.

The V call is TRBV5-1, the J call TRBJ1-5; 10 bases align to TRBD1. J was trimmed by 1 base and V by 4 bases; bases with no gene match: 2. Germline V CDR1 and CDR2: SGHRS, YFSETQ. The CDR3 has 15 amino acids. As DNA, the CDR3 is TGCGCCAGCAGCAAGACAGGGGGCAGCAATCAGCCCCAGCATTTT. Translated, it gives CASSKTGGSNQPQHF.

The chain carries TRBV5-1 and TRBJ2-2, with 12 bases that match TRBD2. CDR1 is SGHRS and CDR2 is YFSETQ in the germline V gene. The CDR3 loop spans 15 amino acids. Trimming at V came to 0 bases and at J to 7 bases, leaving 1 base not matched to a gene. The CDR3, as DNA: TGCGCCAGCAGCTTGGTACTAGCGGGAGGCGGGGAGCTGTTTTTT. Encoded protein: CASSLVLAGGGELFF.

The chain has TRBV9 and TRBJ2-7; 9 nucleotides align to TRBD2. Germline CDR1 reads SGDLS; CDR2 reads YYNGEE. The CDR3 is 15 residues long. V was pared by 3 bases and J by 5 bases, with 9 bases of the junction left unmatched. CDR3 DNA: TGTGCCAGCAGCGCAGTTAGCGGGAGTAAAGACGAGCAGTACTTC. Encoded protein: CASSAVSGSKDEQYF.

The V and J genes are TRBV28 and TRBJ2-1, with TRBD1 matching 7 bases. This CDR3 contains 15 residues. Germline-derived CDR1 and CDR2 are MDHEN and SYDVKM. V lost 7 bases to trimming and J lost 3 bases; unmatched junction nucleotides: 9. CDR3 region: CASTFDRARYNEQFF. The CDR3 region has the DNA TGTGCCAGCACCTTCGACAGGGCACGCTACAATGAGCAGTTCTTC.

This clone was seen a single time. The chain is built from TRBV5-1 and TRBJ1-5; TRBD1 aligns across 12 bases. In germline, CDR1 is SGHRS, CDR2 YFSETQ. The CDR3 sequence is 16 residues long. With V trimmed by 4 bases and J by 15 bases, 17 bases remained unmatched. CDR3 residues: CASSPGAGGQGASLHF. The DNA for the CDR3 is TGCGCCAGCAGCCCGGGGGCTGGGGGACAGGGGGCCTCTTTGCATTTT.

The J gene is TRBJ2-2, the V gene TRBV2, with D possibly matching TRBD2 (6 bases). Germline V lookup: CDR1 SNHLY, CDR2 FYNNEI. This CDR3 has 15 residues. Trimming shortened V by 6 bases and J by 6 bases, and 17 bases separated the two germline ends. CDR3 protein: CASSAGPGVPGELFF. In nucleotides, the CDR3 is TGTGCCAGCAGCGCCGGACCGGGGGTCCCCGGGGAGCTGTTTTTT. Supplemented by reference TRBV2 and TRBJ2-2, the full variable domain reads EPEVTQTPSHQVTQMGQEVILRCVPISNHLYFYWYRQILGQKVEFLVSFYNNEISEKSEIFDDQFSVERPDGSNFTLKIRSTKLEDSAMYFCASSAGPGVPGELFFGEGSRLTVL.

The chain uses TRBV10-1 and TRBJ1-1; 8 nucleotides line up with TRBD1. V lost 8 bases to trimming and J lost 6 bases; unmatched junction nucleotides: 23. The CDR3 length is 18 residues. Germline CDR1 is WNHNN and CDR2 is SYGVQD (reference sequence). The CDR3 DNA is TGCGCCAGCGTCACCCCCCCTGAAACGGACAGGGTTTCCGCTGAAGCTTTCTTT. It encodes CASVTPPETDRVSAEAFF.

The chain has TRBV27 and TRBJ2-3, with D possibly being TRBD1 (6 bases). V was shortened by 5 bases and J by 5 bases, with 8 bases between the two germline ends. The CDR3 contains 12 residues. Looked up from germline, CDR1 is MNHEY and CDR2 is SMNVEV (reference sequence). The CDR3 bases are TGTGCCAGCAGTGCGACAGGAGATACGCAGTATTTT. Encoded protein: CASSATGDTQYF.

The gene calls are TRBV5-5 and TRBJ2-7, with unresolved D. V was shortened by 4 bases and J by 7 bases, with 12 bases between the two germline ends. This CDR3 spans 12 amino acids. Looked up from germline, CDR1 is SGHKS and CDR2 is YYEKEE (reference sequence). In nucleotides, the CDR3 is TGTGCCAGCAGCCTCCTGGCCAGGGAGCAGTACTTC. Its translation: CASSLLAREQYF.

The chain carries TRBV29-1 and TRBJ2-5; 7 bases fit TRBD2. Germline V gene lookup returns CDR1 SQVTM and CDR2 ANQGSEA. This CDR3 is 11 amino acids long. V lost 8 bases to trimming and J lost 5 bases; unmatched junction nucleotides: 5. CDR3 loop: CSMRAGETQYF. Here the CDR3 DNA reads TGCAGCATGAGAGCGGGGGAGACCCAGTACTTC.

The chain couples TRBV6-1 to TRBJ2-7; 14 positions agree with TRBD2. The CDR3 is 15 amino acids. Germline V lookup: CDR1 MNHNS, CDR2 SASEGT. After removal of 6 bases from V and 2 bases from J, the junction contained 3 bases not matched to a gene. CDR3 residues: CASSEGLAGAYEQYF. For the CDR3, the DNA is TGTGCCAGCAGCGAGGGACTAGCGGGAGCCTACGAGCAGTACTTC.

The V and J genes are TRBV2 and TRBJ1-1; TRBD1 is a possible D gene (5 bases). Trimming cost V 0 bases and J 4 bases, with 9 bases left between them. The CDR3 is made up of 14 amino acids. Per germline, CDR1 SNHLY and CDR2 FYNNEI. The CDR3 protein is CASSEALRATEAFF. The CDR3 bases are TGTGCCAGCAGTGAAGCGCTCAGGGCCACTGAAGCTTTCTTT. Full variable domain (rest looked up from reference TRBV2 and TRBJ1-1): EPEVTQTPSHQVTQMGQEVILRCVPISNHLYFYWYRQILGQKVEFLVSFYNNEISEKSEIFDDQFSVERPDGSNFTLKIRSTKLEDSAMYFCASSEALRATEAFFGQGTRLTVV.

The V gene is TRBV27, the J gene TRBJ2-7; no clear D. Trimming removed 7 bases from V and 4 bases from J, with 5 bases in between. CDR1 and CDR2 from the germline V gene are MNHEY and SMNVEV (reference sequence). The CDR3 extends over 10 amino acids. CDR3 protein: CASTLYEQYF. CDR3 DNA sequence: TGTGCCAGCACCCTATACGAGCAGTACTTC.

The chain recombines TRBV28 with TRBJ1-2, with D perhaps matching TRBD1 (6 bases). The CDR3 consists of 14 residues. V lost 5 bases and J lost 7, with 17 bases in between. Germline lookup yields CDR1 MDHEN and CDR2 SYDVKM. Written as DNA, the CDR3 is TGTGCCAGCAGTCTGGGGCAGGGGCGGGCTGGCTACACCTTC. Translating it yields CASSLGQGRAGYTF.

This clone appeared a single time. J is TRBJ1-5 and V is TRBV6-6, with D perhaps TRBD1 (6 bases). Germline V lookup: CDR1 MNHNY, CDR2 SVGAGI (reference sequence). Trimming removed 5 bases at V and 10 bases at J, with 18 bases between. This CDR3 has 14 amino acids. CDR3 bases: TGTGCCAGCAGTCTATCAGAACAGGGCCGTCCCCAGCATTTT. Protein sequence: CASSLSEQGRPQHF.

This sequence joins TRBV18 and TRBJ2-1; TRBD1 matches at 12 bases. Germline assignment: CDR1 KGHSH and CDR2 LQKENI. The V and J ends lost 3 bases and 8 bases, in that order; junction bases with no gene match: 2. The CDR3 extends over 14 amino acids. This CDR3 is CASSPGTGGHEQFF. For the CDR3, the DNA is TGTGCCAGCTCACCGGGGACAGGGGGCCATGAGCAGTTCTTC.

As concerns this clone: At one end, the junction sequence differs from germline, possibly due to a read error. This chain links TRBV5-3 with TRBJ2-1; TRBD1 is a possible D gene (6 bases). TRBV5-3 is classed as an ORF, of uncertain function. The CDR3 has 15 residues. For the CDR3, the DNA is TGTGCCAGCAGCTTAGAGGGGGTGACCTACAATGAGCAGTTCTTC. Protein product: CASSLEGVTYNEQFF.